Listed here is a single T cell receptor beta chain. This specimen belongs to a study of blood T cell repertoires in COVID-19. About the study: T cells, B-cell-depleted T cells, or PBMCs supplied cDNA or gDNA.

Produced via immunoSEQ multiplex PCR; TCRdb's table is partial and in-frame only. The repertoire includes about 53,000 clones, approximately 82% of them detected once, and about 14% sits in the top ten. The sequence was obtained from a human donor in a cohort sampled during active COVID-19. The source material was peripheral blood.

Written as DNA, the CDR3 is TGCGCCAGCAGCCCTAACCTTGGACTAGACGGGGGTCCGCAGTATTTT. Amino acid sequence: CASSPNLGLDGGPQYF. The gene calls are TRBV4-3 and TRBJ2-3; TRBD2 aligns across 7 bases. V was pared by 4 bases and J by 10 bases, with 17 bases of the junction left unmatched. The CDR3 contains 16 residues. Looked up from germline, CDR1 is LGHNA and CDR2 is YSLEER.